These 23 T cell receptor beta chains were all obtained from the same sample, sequenced in a study of identical twins. MiXCR, applied by TCRdb to the 5' RACE reads, yields one record per CDR3 protein. The sample has just over 450,000 distinct CDR3 sequences, approximately 14% seen once. The same data also went into a second study, on yellow fever vaccine responses in identical twins.

The sample consisted of CD4+ T cells sorted from blood. These TCRs come from a woman aged 18-29 years in good health.

This clonotype was detected a few times. The rearrangement joins TRBV12-3 or TRBV12-4 to TRBJ2-3; tentatively, D is TRBD1 (6 bases). Trimming pared 3 bases from V and 4 bases from J, leaving 11 bases between. This CDR3 has 14 residues. The DNA of the CDR3 is TGTGCCAGCAGTTTGGACAGACCCGCAGATACGCAGTATTTT. This gives the protein CASSLDRPADTQYF.

This clonotype came up a few times. The rearrangement uses TRBV2 and TRBJ2-3; D uncertain. This CDR3 is 15 amino acids long. Germline V gene sequence: CDR1 SNHLY, CDR2 FYNNEI. Between the trimmed V and J ends, which lost 3 bases and 1 base, there was a span of 11 bases. As DNA, the CDR3 is TGTGCCAGCAGTGAGTCTAGACACCGCACAGATACGCAGTATTTT. Protein product: CASSESRHRTDTQYF.

V gene TRBV20-1 combines with J gene TRBJ2-7, with 12 bases aligning to TRBD2. The length of the CDR3 is 16 residues. The germline gives CDR1 DFQATT, CDR2 SNEGSKA (reference sequence). Here the CDR3 reads CSARTSGKRSSYEQYF. Written as DNA, the CDR3 is TGCAGCGCCAGGACTAGCGGGAAGAGGAGCTCCTACGAGCAGTACTTC.

The chain uses TRBV20-1 and TRBJ2-7; 7 bases fit TRBD2. Germline assignment: CDR1 DFQATT and CDR2 SNEGSKA (reference sequence). Trimming removed 7 bases from V and 4 bases from J; junction bases left unmatched: 7. The CDR3 contains 12 residues. The CDR3 nucleotides are TGCAGTGGGGGCCCAGCGGGGTACGAGCAGTACTTC. Translated, it gives CSGGPAGYEQYF.

The chain recombines TRBV5-1 with TRBJ1-2; D possibly corresponds to TRBD1 (6 bases). This CDR3 comprises 16 residues. V lost 1 base, J lost 4 bases, and 17 bases lay in between. Germline lookup yields CDR1 SGHRS and CDR2 YFSETQ. The CDR3 loop is CASSLSDKTGRYGYTF. The DNA for the CDR3 is TGCGCCAGCAGCTTGTCAGACAAAACAGGGCGCTATGGCTACACCTTC.

The chain uses TRBV28 and TRBJ2-5; maybe TRBD2 (7 bases). The CDR3 is made up of 14 amino acids. V lost 8 bases and J lost 4, with 17 bases in between. In germline, CDR1 is MDHEN, CDR2 SYDVKM. This CDR3 is CASGEQGGVETQYF. The CDR3 DNA reads TGTGCCAGCGGGGAACAGGGAGGGGTAGAGACCCAGTACTTC.

The V gene is TRBV12-3 or TRBV12-4, the J gene TRBJ2-4; D is ambiguous. The V end lost 6 bases, the J end lost 1 base, and 13 bases lay between the germline ends. The CDR3 extends over 15 amino acids. In DNA form, the CDR3 reads TGTGCCAGCAGGCCGGCCTCGGTTGCCAAAAACATTCAGTACTTC. Protein sequence: CASRPASVAKNIQYF.

This chain uses TRBV12-3 or TRBV12-4 with TRBJ1-3; D is ambiguous. CDR3 length equals 13 residues. The ends were cut back, 5 bases at V and 4 bases at J, with 9 bases in the middle. The CDR3 DNA follows: TGTGCCAGCAGTATGAGTCAGGGAAACACCATATATTTT. Protein sequence: CASSMSQGNTIYF.

V gene TRBV3-1 combines with J gene TRBJ1-5; D is unclear. Trimming shortened V by 8 bases and J by 2 bases, and 10 bases separated the two germline ends. The CDR3 covers 13 residues. Germline V gene sequence: CDR1 LGHDT, CDR2 YNNKEL (reference sequence). The DNA of the CDR3 is TGTGCCAGCGGCCCGAGGGGCAATCAGCCCCAGCATTTT. This sequence encodes CASGPRGNQPQHF.

J is TRBJ2-7 and V is TRBV19, with 7 bases lining up with TRBD1. CDR1 is LNHDA and CDR2 is SQIVND in the germline V gene (reference sequence). This CDR3 is 15 amino acids long. V lost 5 bases and J lost 2; bases outside the gene matches: 9. For the CDR3, the DNA is TGTGCCAGTAGTGGAGACAGGGATCCCCCCTACGAGCAGTACTTC. It is translated as CASSGDRDPPYEQYF.

This clonotype showed up just a few times. J is TRBJ1-4 and V is TRBV28; unclear D gene. Trimming took 6 bases from V and 8 from J, leaving 16 bases between them. The CDR3 length is 14 residues. Germline CDR1 reads MDHEN; CDR2 reads SYDVKM. The CDR3 loop reads CASSQPGRAEKLFF. CDR3 in DNA: TGTGCCAGCAGCCAACCTGGACGGGCGGAAAAACTGTTTTTT.

In its sample, this clonotype was seen a few times. This rearrangement joins TRBV7-9 to TRBJ2-5; D gene uncertain. Germline assignment: CDR1 SEHNR and CDR2 FQNEAQ (reference sequence). Trimming removed 6 bases at V and 4 bases at J, with 12 bases between. This CDR3 is built from 13 residues. CDR3 sequence: CASSRTVAETQYF. CDR3 DNA: TGTGCCAGCAGTCGTACAGTAGCAGAGACCCAGTACTTC.

As regards this clonotype: Compared with germline, one end of the junction differs, possibly owing to a read error. CDR3 loop: CASSLLGTGYGQYF. For the CDR3, the DNA is TGTGCCAGCAGTTTATTGGGGACAGGGTACGGGCAGTACTTC. The chain uses TRBV27 and TRBJ2-7; TRBD1 matches at 9 bases. The CDR3 covers 14 residues. Germline V gives CDR1 MNHEY, CDR2 SMNVEV (reference sequence).

In its sample, this clonotype was seen a few times. The chain employs TRBV11-2 and TRBJ1-6; 8 nucleotides match TRBD1. The V and J ends lost 5 bases and 7 bases, in that order; junction bases with no gene match: 7. Germline lookup yields CDR1 SGHAT and CDR2 FQNNGV. The CDR3 runs to 15 residues. The CDR3 sequence is CASSPTGTGNSPLHF. The DNA for the CDR3 is TGTGCCAGCAGCCCCACCGGGACAGGCAATTCACCCCTCCACTTT.

For the CDR3, the DNA is TGTGCCAGCAGTTATCTTTTTTTGCGTTCCGGGACTAGCGGGAGAAGCTCCTACAATGAGCAGTTCTTC. Protein sequence: CASSYLFLRSGTSGRSSYNEQFF. The V gene is TRBV27, the J gene TRBJ2-1, with 14 bases lining up with TRBD2. The junction had 20 bases not matched to a gene; V was cut back by 4 bases and J by 0 bases. CDR1 MNHEY and CDR2 SMNVEV come from the germline V gene (reference sequence). CDR3 length equals 23 residues.

The chain couples TRBV6-1 to TRBJ2-1; possible D gene TRBD2, 6 bases. V was pared by 5 bases and J by 0 bases, with 14 bases between. Germline V lookup: CDR1 MNHNS, CDR2 SASEGT. CDR3 length equals 16 residues. DNA for the CDR3: TGTGCCAGCAGTCCGATGCGGGGAAGCTCCTACAATGAGCAGTTCTTC. This translates into CASSPMRGSSYNEQFF.

The V gene is TRBV28, the J gene TRBJ1-5; 7 bases are a match to TRBD1. The germline gives CDR1 MDHEN, CDR2 SYDVKM. The CDR3 extends over 15 amino acids. Losses at the gene ends were 6 bases for V and 4 bases for J; bases not matched to a gene: 9. The CDR3 nucleotides are TGTGCCAGCAGGACTCAGGGACAGCTTAATCAGCCCCAGCATTTT. Protein sequence: CASRTQGQLNQPQHF.

This clonotype was counted only a few times. V gene TRBV28 combines with J gene TRBJ2-7, with D possibly TRBD2 on 6 matching bases. CDR1 and CDR2 from the germline V gene are MDHEN and SYDVKM. The ends were cut back, 3 bases at V and 0 bases at J, with 18 bases in the middle. CDR3 length equals 17 residues. The chain's CDR3 is CASSLKWPEGSSYEQYF. CDR3 in DNA: TGTGCCAGCAGTTTGAAATGGCCGGAGGGTAGCTCCTACGAGCAGTACTTC.

This clonotype was counted a few times. Here the CDR3 DNA reads TGCAGCGTGAGGACAGGGGGCTATGATGGCTACACCTTC. Its translation is CSVRTGGYDGYTF. The chain joins TRBV29-1 to TRBJ1-2; 11 bases fit TRBD1. The V gene end was trimmed by 6 bases and the J gene end by 6 bases; junction bases not matched to a gene: 6. This CDR3 has 13 amino acids. Germline CDR1 SQVTM, CDR2 ANQGSEA.

J is TRBJ2-2 and V is TRBV5-1, with D perhaps TRBD1 or TRBD2 (6 bases each). The CDR3 covers 15 residues. Trimming removed 3 bases at V and 3 bases at J, with 12 bases between. Germline CDR1 SGHRS, CDR2 YFSETQ. The CDR3 DNA reads TGCGCCAGCAGCTCGGGGGCCTCGGACACCGGGGAGCTGTTTTTT. Its protein is CASSSGASDTGELFF.

The sample holds a few counts of this clonotype. The chain uses TRBV10-2 and TRBJ2-1, with 15 positions matching TRBD2. V lost 2 bases, J lost 2 bases, and 1 base stayed unmatched. This CDR3 region has 17 residues. CDR1 WSHSY and CDR2 SAAADI come from the germline V gene. CDR3 coding DNA: TGCGCCAGCAGTGAGGGACTAGCGGGAGGGCCCTACAATGAGCAGTTCTTC. Amino acids: CASSEGLAGGPYNEQFF.

This clonotype came up a few times. The chain employs TRBV7-9 and TRBJ2-5; possibly TRBD1 or TRBD2 for D (5 bases each). V lost 1 base and J 4 bases, leaving 19 bases between the germline ends. CDR1 SEHNR and CDR2 FQNEAQ come from the germline V gene (reference sequence). The CDR3 has 17 residues. Here the CDR3 DNA reads TGTGCCAGCAGCTTAGACGGGGCCCTCAGAATCGCAGAGACCCAGTACTTC. Its translation: CASSLDGALRIAETQYF. Based on the CDR3 plus reference TRBV7-9 and TRBJ2-5, the full variable domain is DTGVSQNPRHKITKRGQNVTFRCDPISEHNRLYWYRQTLGQGPEFLTYFQNEAQLEKSRLLSDRFSAERPKGSFSTLEIQRTEQGDSAMYLCASSLDGALRIAETQYFGPGTRLLVL.

This clonotype was detected many times. The genes are TRBV5-1 and TRBJ2-3, with D possibly TRBD1 on 5 matching bases. V was shortened by 0 bases and J by 1 base, with 9 bases between the two germline ends. Germline CDR1 SGHRS, CDR2 YFSETQ. This CDR3 has 15 amino acids. The CDR3 reads CASSLEGVRTDTQYF. The CDR3 bases are TGCGCCAGCAGCTTGGAAGGGGTGCGCACAGATACGCAGTATTTT.